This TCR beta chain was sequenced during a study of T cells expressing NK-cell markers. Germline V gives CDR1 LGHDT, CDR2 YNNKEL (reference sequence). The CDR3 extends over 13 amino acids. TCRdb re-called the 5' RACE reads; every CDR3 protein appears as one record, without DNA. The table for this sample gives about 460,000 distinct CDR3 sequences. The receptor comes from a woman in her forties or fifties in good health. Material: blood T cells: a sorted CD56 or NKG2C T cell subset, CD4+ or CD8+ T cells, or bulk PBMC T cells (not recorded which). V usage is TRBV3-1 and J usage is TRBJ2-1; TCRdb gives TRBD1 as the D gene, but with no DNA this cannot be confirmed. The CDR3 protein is CASSYRVYNEQFF.